One and the same sample provided the 7 T cell receptor beta chains below, sequenced in a study of early T cells in non-severe SARS-CoV-2 infection (dated by TCRdb to the early 2020s). Libraries were constructed by 5' RACE. The listed sequencing device is NextSeq 500. Starting from the raw public reads, TCRdb applied fastp trimming at Q25, assembled clones with MiXCR and retained in-frame beta chains. Rows matching on CDR3 protein sequence are summarized as one entry with the most common DNA and genes. Within this sample are 35,000 to 45,000 distinct CDR3 sequences, with around 6% of them counted one time only. In total, the top ten clones hold 9.5% to 15% of the sample. The sequencing input was whole blood. The receptors were sampled from an adult who was a healthcare worker with PCR-confirmed SARS-CoV-2 infection or an uninfected control (not recorded which).

This clonotype was observed at least ten times. The genes are TRBV27 and TRBJ2-7; the match to TRBD2 covers 9 bases. Germline CDR1 reads MNHEY; CDR2 reads SMNVEV (reference sequence). The CDR3 covers 15 residues. V was clipped by 3 bases and J by 2 bases; unmatched bases: 5. CDR3 DNA: TGTGCCAGCAGTTTCCAGCGGGGGGTGGCCTACGAGCAGTACTTC. It encodes CASSFQRGVAYEQYF.

This clonotype was seen a few times. The chain couples TRBV7-6 to TRBJ2-3; D remains ambiguous. From germline, CDR1 is SGHVS and CDR2 FNYEAQ. The CDR3 totals 18 residues. V gave up 3 bases and J gave up 2 bases, with 21 bases separating them. The chain's CDR3 is CASSFIATTTGYTDTQYF. The DNA of the CDR3 is TGTGCCAGCAGCTTTATCGCGACAACTACCGGCTACACAGATACGCAGTATTTT. The full variable domain, in which reference TRBV7-6 and TRBJ2-3 provide the parts outside the CDR3, is GAGVSQSPRYKVTKRGQDVALRCDPISGHVSLYWYRQALGQGPEFLTYFNYEAQQDKSGLPNDRFSAERPEGSISTLTIQRTEQRDSAMYRCASSFIATTTGYTDTQYFGPGTRLTVL.

This clonotype was seen a handful of times. The chain has TRBV19 and TRBJ1-5; D not certain. This CDR3 is 14 amino acids long. Per germline, CDR1 LNHDA and CDR2 SQIVND (reference sequence). Trimming cost V 0 bases and J 7 bases, with 10 bases left between them. CDR3 sequence (DNA): TGTGCCAGTAGTATAGATCCCGGGATCCAGCCCCAGCATTTT. This encodes CASSIDPGIQPQHF.

At least ten counts were recorded for this clonotype. The chain joins TRBV7-2 to TRBJ2-6; no firm D call. V gave up 5 bases and J gave up 0 bases, with 11 bases separating them. CDR1 and CDR2 (germline): SGHTA, FQGNSA. This CDR3 has 16 residues. The CDR3 spells CASSQAQRSGANVLTF. The CDR3 nucleotides read TGTGCCAGCAGCCAGGCTCAGCGCTCTGGGGCCAACGTCCTGACTTTC.

The chain carries TRBV10-3 and TRBJ2-3, with D hard to call. There are 13 residues in the CDR3. Trimming left V 5 bases short and J 0 bases short, with 6 bases between. Germline CDR1 is ENHRY and CDR2 is SYGVKD. CDR3 sequence reads: CAISPASTDTQYF. CDR3 DNA: TGTGCCATCAGTCCAGCGAGCACAGATACGCAGTATTTT.

This clonotype has at least ten counts. This chain joins TRBV19 and TRBJ2-1, with D possibly being TRBD1 (5 bases). CDR3 length: 15 residues. Germline CDR1 LNHDA, CDR2 SQIVND (reference sequence). Between the trimmed V and J ends, which lost 6 bases and 0 bases, there was a span of 12 bases. CDR3 residues: CASRRTGNSYNEQFF. Written as DNA, the CDR3 is TGTGCCAGTAGACGAACAGGTAACTCCTACAATGAGCAGTTCTTC.

Many counts were recorded for this clonotype. The gene calls are TRBV29-1 and TRBJ2-2; D perhaps matches TRBD1 (6 bases). Trimming pared 5 bases from V and 2 bases from J, leaving 12 bases between. Per the germline V gene, CDR1 is SQVTM and CDR2 is ANQGSEA. The CDR3 runs to 14 residues. This chain's CDR3 is CSVTGTRNTGELFF. The CDR3 DNA follows: TGCAGCGTTACCGGGACACGTAACACCGGGGAGCTGTTTTTT.